Below are 2 T cell receptor beta chains sequenced from a single sample in a study of post-analysis software for immune sequencing data. Study results and limitations: A handful of TRBV segments appeared more often in patients than in controls, and TRBV5-6, TRBV5-1 and TRBV20-1 were among these.

Their antigen targets remain unknown. Tagging with unique molecular identifiers was a feature of the TCR beta cDNA libraries. TCRdb passed the PCR reads through MiXCR, listing each CDR3 protein once. Of some 700,000 distinct CDR3 sequences detected, 59% appear once; the ten largest clones hold 11%. The sequencing input was blood. The receptors derive from a girl aged 2-10 years with multiple sclerosis.

This chain uses TRBV27 with TRBJ2-5, with TRBD2 identical over 7 bases. The DNA end lines up better with TRBJ2-7; the J call may be wrong. CDR3 length: 16 amino acids. The germline gives CDR1 MNHEY, CDR2 SMNVEV (reference sequence). The CDR3 is CASSLFPRTSHNEQYF. CDR3 in DNA: TGTGCCAGCAGTTTATTCCCCCGGACTAGTCATAACGAGCAGTACTTC.

A note on this clonotype: The junction differs from germline at one of its ends, possibly a read error. This sequence joins TRBV6-5 and TRBJ2-5, with D perhaps TRBD1 or TRBD2 (5 bases each). This CDR3 comprises 14 residues. Germline CDR1 is MNHEY and CDR2 is SVGAGI. This chain's CDR3 is CATSLPGRQETQYF. The CDR3 DNA follows: TGTGCCACCAGTCTCCCGGGACGACAAGAGACCCAGTACTTC.